The 30 T cell receptor beta chains given below trace back to one sample, sequenced in a study of CXCR3-negative and CXCR3-positive naive CD8 T cells. Study-level findings and limits: Naive cells that were CXCR3-positive had more hydrophobic TRB CDR3s (compared with CXCR3-negative naive cells).

5' RACE with UMI labels generated the TRB cDNA libraries. TCRdb reprocessed the 5' RACE reads; each CDR3 protein has one entry and no DNA is given. The table gives 100,000 to 150,000 distinct CDR3 sequences; the top ten clones make up around 0.41% of it. Their recognized antigens are unknown. The specimen sequenced was naive CXCR3+ CD8+ T cells from blood. The subset was: CD45RO-CCR7+CD27+CD95- naive CD8+ T cells expressing CXCR3 (TNR3+). All receptors derive from a human donor in good health. Some clones in this sample may be carry-over from other donors' samples.

The rearrangement links TRBV3-1 to TRBJ2-1; the TCRdb D gene call, TRBD1, has no DNA to confirm it. CDR1 and CDR2 from the germline V gene are LGHDT and YNNKEL (reference sequence). The CDR3 loop spans 15 amino acids. CDR3 region: CASSPRDWVYNEQFF.

V and J are TRBV7-6 and TRBJ2-1; the D call from TCRdb, TRBD2, cannot be confirmed without DNA. CDR1 SGHVS and CDR2 FNYEAQ come from the germline V gene. The CDR3 runs to 15 residues. CDR3 loop: CASSRERSPLDEQFF.

The chain is built from TRBV9 and TRBJ2-1; TCRdb reports TRBD2, a call that lacks DNA to check it against. In germline, CDR1 is SGDLS, CDR2 YYNGEE. CDR3 length equals 14 residues. This CDR3 reads CASSPSGGYNEQFF.

The chain uses TRBV7-8 and TRBJ2-3; TCRdb's D gene call, TRBD1, goes unchecked for lack of DNA. This CDR3 has 15 residues. Germline V gives CDR1 SGHVS, CDR2 FQNEAQ. The CDR3 protein is CASSLWSGWEDTQYF.

The rearrangement uses TRBV5-5 and TRBJ1-2; absent DNA, TCRdb's TRBD1 call cannot be checked. The CDR3 totals 14 residues. Germline values: CDR1 SGHKS, CDR2 YYEKEE (reference sequence). Here the CDR3 reads CASSLSEGIYGYTF.

The chain employs TRBV6-4 and TRBJ2-2; TCRdb picks TRBD1, but there is no DNA to check that call. The CDR3 extends over 17 amino acids. Germline CDR1 is MRHNA and CDR2 is SNTAGT. The CDR3 sequence: CARGGFDGTGSSGELFF.

The V and J genes are TRBV19 and TRBJ2-1; checking the TCRdb D call of TRBD2 is not possible without DNA. This CDR3 is 14 amino acids long. Germline CDR1 reads LNHDA; CDR2 reads SQIVND (reference sequence). CDR3 sequence reads: CASSITSGGAEQFF.

The chain combines TRBV5-1 with TRBJ1-1. The CDR3 consists of 16 residues. Germline values: CDR1 SGHRS, CDR2 YFSETQ. CDR3: CASRPLTDRMGTEAFF.

The chain joins TRBV2 to TRBJ2-3. The CDR3 spans 14 residues. Germline V gene lookup returns CDR1 SNHLY and CDR2 FYNNEI. CDR3 residues: CASSEAKGIDTQYF.

J is TRBJ2-7 and V is TRBV29-1. Germline lookup yields CDR1 SQVTM and CDR2 ANQGSEA. CDR3 length: 12 amino acids. This CDR3 is CSVVKSSYEQYF.

The rearrangement links TRBV29-1 to TRBJ2-3. CDR3 size: 13 residues. The germline gives CDR1 SQVTM, CDR2 ANQGSEA. CDR3 in amino acids: CSVVLAETDTQYF.

V gene TRBV3-1 combines with J gene TRBJ2-1. The CDR3 runs to 15 residues. From germline, CDR1 is LGHDT and CDR2 YNNKEL (reference sequence). CDR3 protein: CASSQDSSELNEQFF.

V is TRBV10-3 and J is TRBJ1-4; there is no DNA to check the TCRdb D call of TRBD1. The germline V gene has CDR1 ENHRY and CDR2 SYGVKD. This CDR3 contains 15 residues. CDR3 amino acids: CAISEEGGTGEKLFF.

The CDR3 reads CASSILYSGSSYNEQFF. The chain recombines TRBV7-3 with TRBJ2-1. The CDR3 is 17 residues long. CDR1 is SGHTA and CDR2 is FQGTGA in the germline V gene.

CDR3 protein: CASSADRGETQYF. The chain joins TRBV5-1 to TRBJ2-5; TCRdb's D gene call, TRBD1, goes unchecked for lack of DNA. Germline V lookup: CDR1 SGHRS, CDR2 YFSETQ. The CDR3 is 13 residues long.

V and J are TRBV27 and TRBJ2-7; absent DNA, TCRdb's TRBD1 call cannot be checked. CDR1 is MNHEY and CDR2 is SMNVEV in the germline V gene (reference sequence). The CDR3 is 11 amino acids. CDR3 residues: CASSQGGEQYF.

The chain uses TRBV7-9 and TRBJ2-3; TCRdb's D call of TRBD1 is untestable without DNA. Germline V gene data show CDR1 as SEHNR and CDR2 as FQNEAQ (reference sequence). The CDR3 extends over 13 amino acids. CDR3: CASRQKGPDTQYF.

The CDR3 loop reads CASSLEGEQFF. The chain links TRBV7-9 to TRBJ2-1. CDR1 is SEHNR and CDR2 is FQNEAQ in the germline V gene (reference sequence). The CDR3 has 11 residues.

The chain is built from TRBV29-1 and TRBJ1-1; TCRdb names TRBD1, which stays unverified in the absence of DNA. Germline loops: CDR1 SQVTM, CDR2 ANQGSEA. CDR3 length: 13 residues. The CDR3 here is CSSAGGEETEAFF.

This chain connects TRBV12-3 or TRBV12-4 to TRBJ1-2; TCRdb designates TRBD1, a call that cannot be tested without DNA. This CDR3 has 14 amino acids. The CDR3 spells CASSSILDGTRYTF.

The chain recombines TRBV12-3 or TRBV12-4 with TRBJ2-6; no DNA is available, so the TRBD1 call from TCRdb remains unchecked. This CDR3 has 15 amino acids. The CDR3 protein is CASSPRVSGANVLTF.

This rearrangement joins TRBV4-1 to TRBJ2-7. This CDR3 contains 16 residues. CDR1 MGHRA and CDR2 YSYEKL come from the germline V gene. The CDR3 sequence is CASSQDARQGIYEQYF.

This sequence joins TRBV19 and TRBJ2-7. The CDR3 covers 14 residues. The germline V gene has CDR1 LNHDA and CDR2 SQIVND (reference sequence). This chain's CDR3 is CASSIVGSSYEQYF.

This sequence joins TRBV28 and TRBJ1-6; the D call from TCRdb, TRBD1, cannot be confirmed without DNA. Germline CDR1 reads MDHEN; CDR2 reads SYDVKM. CDR3 length equals 13 residues. CDR3 in amino acids: CASSFGGKTPLHF.

The chain has TRBV13 and TRBJ2-5; the TCRdb D gene call, TRBD1, has no DNA to confirm it. Germline lookup yields CDR1 PRHDT and CDR2 FYEKMQ (reference sequence). The CDR3 length is 15 residues. This CDR3 reads CASSSRDRGGETQYF.

The chain is built from TRBV12-3 or TRBV12-4 and TRBJ2-7; without DNA, the TCRdb call of TRBD1 cannot be checked. This CDR3 has 13 amino acids. The CDR3 reads CASSLATGGEQYF.

V gene TRBV6-2 or TRBV6-3 combines with J gene TRBJ2-1. Per the germline V gene, CDR1 is MNHEY and CDR2 is SVGEGT. The CDR3 loop spans 15 amino acids. This CDR3 is CASSYRHLGHNEQFF.

This rearrangement joins TRBV7-3 to TRBJ2-1; the TRBD1 assignment by TCRdb is unverifiable without DNA. The CDR3 runs 15 residues. In germline, CDR1 is SGHTA, CDR2 FQGTGA. The CDR3 is CASSLAHGTYNEQFF.

This chain links TRBV2 with TRBJ1-3; TCRdb calls TRBD1, which cannot be checked without DNA. The germline V gene has CDR1 SNHLY and CDR2 FYNNEI. CDR3 length: 15 residues. Here the CDR3 reads CASSVNRVSGNTIYF.

V gene TRBV12-3 or TRBV12-4 combines with J gene TRBJ2-3; TCRdb returns TRBD1, unconfirmable since there is no DNA. This CDR3 region has 15 residues. The chain's CDR3 is CASSLEGGSTDTQYF.